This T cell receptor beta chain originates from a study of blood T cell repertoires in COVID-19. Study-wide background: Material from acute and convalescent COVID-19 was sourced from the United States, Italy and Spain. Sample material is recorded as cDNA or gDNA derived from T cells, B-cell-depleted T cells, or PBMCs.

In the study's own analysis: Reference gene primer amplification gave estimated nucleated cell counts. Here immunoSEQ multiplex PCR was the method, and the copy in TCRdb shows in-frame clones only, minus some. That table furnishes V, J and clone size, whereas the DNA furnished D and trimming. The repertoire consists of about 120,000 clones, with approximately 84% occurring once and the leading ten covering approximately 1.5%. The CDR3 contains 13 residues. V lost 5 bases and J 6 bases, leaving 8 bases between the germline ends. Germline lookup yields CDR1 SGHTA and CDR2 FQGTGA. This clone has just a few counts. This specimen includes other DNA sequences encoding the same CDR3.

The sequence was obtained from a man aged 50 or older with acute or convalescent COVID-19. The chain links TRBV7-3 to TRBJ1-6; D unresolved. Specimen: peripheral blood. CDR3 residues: CASSPGGNSPLHF. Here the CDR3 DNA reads TGTGCCAGCAGCCCCGGAGGTAATTCACCCCTCCACTTT.